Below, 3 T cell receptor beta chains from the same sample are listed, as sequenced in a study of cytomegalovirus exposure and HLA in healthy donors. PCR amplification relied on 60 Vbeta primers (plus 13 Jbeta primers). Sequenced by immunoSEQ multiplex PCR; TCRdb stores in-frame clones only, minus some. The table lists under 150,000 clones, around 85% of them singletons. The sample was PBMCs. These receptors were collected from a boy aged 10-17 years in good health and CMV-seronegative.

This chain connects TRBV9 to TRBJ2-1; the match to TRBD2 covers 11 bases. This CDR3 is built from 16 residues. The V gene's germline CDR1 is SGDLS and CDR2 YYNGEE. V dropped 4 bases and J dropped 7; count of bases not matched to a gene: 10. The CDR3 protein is CASSILTSGSMNEQFF. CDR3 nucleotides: TGTGCCAGCAGCATCCTAACTAGCGGGAGTATGAATGAGCAGTTCTTC.

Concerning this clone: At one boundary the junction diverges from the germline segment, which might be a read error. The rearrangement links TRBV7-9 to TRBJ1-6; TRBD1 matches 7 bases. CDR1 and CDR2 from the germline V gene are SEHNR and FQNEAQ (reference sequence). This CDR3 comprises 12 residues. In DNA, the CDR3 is TGTTCCAGCAGCTGGGACAGACCACCCCTCCACTTT. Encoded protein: CSSSWDRPPLHF.

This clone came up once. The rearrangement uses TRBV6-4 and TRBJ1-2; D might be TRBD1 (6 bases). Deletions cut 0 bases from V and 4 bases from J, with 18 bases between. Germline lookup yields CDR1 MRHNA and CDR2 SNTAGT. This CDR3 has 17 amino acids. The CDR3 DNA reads TGTGCCAGCAGTGACTCGGAGGCAACAGGGAAAGTCTATGGCTACACCTTC. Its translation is CASSDSEATGKVYGYTF.